This section outlines one T cell receptor beta chain sequence together with its context. CDR1 and CDR2 from the germline V gene are SGDLS and YYNGEE. V lost 0 bases and J 2 bases, leaving 11 bases between the germline ends. The CDR3 length is 15 residues. This sample is drawn from a study of blood T cell repertoires in COVID-19. Study context: In each case, the material was cDNA or gDNA derived from T cells, B-cell-depleted T cells, or PBMCs.

The protocol was immunoSEQ multiplex PCR, while the TCRdb copy is restricted to in-frame clones and leaves out a portion. The sample contains about 110,000 clones, around 80% of which appear only once. Sequencing was performed on peripheral blood. The rearrangement uses TRBV9 and TRBJ1-2; possibly TRBD1 for D (5 bases). The source of this sequence is a woman aged 60 to 75 with acute or convalescent COVID-19. The CDR3 protein is CASSVAEGANYGYTF. Here the CDR3 DNA reads TGTGCCAGCAGCGTAGCTGAAGGGGCGAACTATGGCTACACCTTC.